This T cell receptor beta chain is from a study of T cell responses to AZD1222 COVID-19 vaccine. Samples with a second dose at about 4 or about 12 weeks were pooled together. This CDR3 is 14 amino acids long. The V and J ends lost 7 bases and 2 bases respectively, with 14 bases between them. CDR1 and CDR2 (germline): MDHEN, SYDVKM. General study points: Among the donors, most were white British and more were female, and clonal diversity was possibly underestimated. Only after the peak T cell response were repertoires sampled. Spike-specific TCR repertoires showed rising breadth and depth after two AZD1222 doses.

As concerns this clone: Its antigen is currently unknown.

Clones were sequenced by immunoSEQ multiplex PCR, and TCRdb holds only the in-frame ones, with some missing. There are approximately 180,000 clones in the sample; roughly 91% occur only once, and roughly 26% lies in the top ten. The chain links TRBV28 to TRBJ1-1, with D uncertain. Sequencing used peripheral blood, obtained 28 days after the second AZD1222 dose. The source is an adult who received the AZD1222 COVID-19 vaccine. Here the CDR3 reads CASTPHGVNTEAFF. DNA of the CDR3: TGTGCCAGCACCCCCCATGGGGTTAACACTGAAGCTTTCTTT. Looking up the rest from reference TRBV28 and TRBJ1-1 gives the full variable domain: DVKVTQSSRYLVKRTGEKVFLECVQDMDHENMFWYRQDPGLGLRLIYFSYDVKMKEKGDIPEGYSVSREKKERFSLILESASTNQTSMYLCASTPHGVNTEAFFGQGTRLTVV.